The 32 T cell receptor beta chains below come from one sample, sequenced in a study of T-cell memory formation after mild COVID-19. A single record per CDR3 protein comes from TCRdb applying MiXCR to the 5' RACE reads. The sample holds around 200,000 distinct CDR3 sequences, around 25% seen once. The sequenced material came from PBMCs or a T cell subset sorted from them (not recorded which). The source is an adult woman who had mild COVID-19 (a few samples of this study predate the infection). Cell type and time point are not known.

The chain recombines TRBV30 with TRBJ1-2, with 7 bases aligning to TRBD1. With V trimmed by 2 bases and J by 5 bases, 5 bases remained unmatched. The germline V gene encodes CDR1 GTSNPN and CDR2 SVGIG (reference sequence). This CDR3 is 13 amino acids long. CDR3 in amino acids: CAWSLGQTYGYTF. Written as DNA, the CDR3 is TGTGCCTGGAGTCTGGGACAGACTTATGGCTACACCTTC.

The rearrangement uses TRBV2 and TRBJ2-1; 8 positions agree with TRBD1. Trimming removed 6 bases from V and 4 bases from J; junction bases left unmatched: 11. Germline values: CDR1 SNHLY, CDR2 FYNNEI. The CDR3 is made up of 16 amino acids. The chain's CDR3 is CASSHTGTGDYNEQFF. CDR3 DNA sequence: TGTGCCAGCAGCCACACCGGGACAGGAGATTACAATGAGCAGTTCTTC. Full variable domain (missing parts from reference TRBV2 and TRBJ2-1): EPEVTQTPSHQVTQMGQEVILRCVPISNHLYFYWYRQILGQKVEFLVSFYNNEISEKSEIFDDQFSVERPDGSNFTLKIRSTKLEDSAMYFCASSHTGTGDYNEQFFGPGTRLTVL.

This clonotype occurred a few times. This chain joins TRBV11-3 and TRBJ2-2; 9 nucleotides align to TRBD1. With V trimmed by 4 bases and J by 5 bases, 8 bases remained unmatched. The germline CDR1 and CDR2 sequences are SGHNT and YENEEA. This CDR3 comprises 16 residues. The CDR3 nucleotides read TGTGCCAGCAGCTCCTGGACAGGGGCGGTTACCGGGGAGCTGTTTTTT. This codes for CASSSWTGAVTGELFF.

The rearrangement links TRBV20-1 to TRBJ2-7, with 7 bases lining up with TRBD1. Unmatched junction bases numbered 10, after V lost 6 bases and J lost 2 bases. CDR3 length: 14 amino acids. CDR1 and CDR2 (germline): DFQATT, SNEGSKA (reference sequence). Here the CDR3 DNA reads TGCAGTGCCGATCCGGGACAGAGAACCTACGAGCAGTACTTC. Protein sequence: CSADPGQRTYEQYF.

There are a few counts of this clonotype. The chain recombines TRBV20-1 with TRBJ2-5; D possibly corresponds to TRBD1 (5 bases). The length of the CDR3 is 13 residues. Trimming shortened V by 6 bases and J by 2 bases, and 13 bases separated the two germline ends. Germline loops: CDR1 DFQATT, CDR2 SNEGSKA (reference sequence). CDR3 nucleotides: TGCAGTGCCAGGTGGGGCCAGCAAGAGACCCAGTACTTC. It yields the protein CSARWGQQETQYF.

The rearrangement joins TRBV7-9 to TRBJ1-1; D ambiguous. The V gene lost 4 bases and the J gene lost 8 bases, with 17 bases spanning the gap. Germline V gene lookup returns CDR1 SEHNR and CDR2 FQNEAQ (reference sequence). CDR3 length: 14 residues. The CDR3 DNA reads as TGTGCCAGCAGCTCCGTGCTGGTAGGGCGGGAAGCTTTCTTT. Its translation: CASSSVLVGREAFF.

The chain combines TRBV7-2 with TRBJ2-3, with a possible D match to TRBD2 (5 bases). The germline V gene has CDR1 SGHTA and CDR2 FQGNSA. The CDR3 consists of 14 residues. V was cut by 6 bases and J by 7 bases, with 17 bases left in between. CDR3 in amino acids: CASSLGYTGYTQYF. For the CDR3, the DNA is TGTGCCAGCAGTCTCGGTTACACGGGGTATACGCAGTATTTT.

This chain links TRBV7-8 with TRBJ2-7; tentative D call: TRBD1 (5 bases). The V gene lost 4 bases and the J gene lost 3 bases, with 10 bases spanning the gap. In germline, CDR1 is SGHVS, CDR2 FQNEAQ. The CDR3 totals 13 residues. CDR3 nucleotides: TGTGCCAGCAGCTCTGACAGTTACTACGAGCAGTACTTC. Translated, it gives CASSSDSYYEQYF. The complete variable domain, with remaining parts taken from reference TRBV7-8 and TRBJ2-7, reads GAGVSQSPRYKVAKRGQDVALRCDPISGHVSLFWYQQALGQGPEFLTYFQNEAQLDKSGLPSDRFFAERPEGSVSTLKIQRTQQEDSAVYLCASSSDSYYEQYFGPGTRLTVT.

This chain uses TRBV9 with TRBJ2-5; D is perhaps TRBD1 or TRBD2 (5 bases each). This CDR3 comprises 13 residues. V shed 4 bases and J shed 4 bases, with 11 bases lying between them. Germline CDR1 is SGDLS and CDR2 is YYNGEE. CDR3 nucleotide sequence: TGTGCCAGCAGCCGGGACGGAAGAGAGACCCAGTACTTC. Protein: CASSRDGRETQYF.

This clonotype was recorded a few times. The V gene is TRBV18, the J gene TRBJ2-6; D not certain. Germline assignment: CDR1 KGHSH and CDR2 LQKENI. The CDR3 length is 14 residues. Between the trimmed V and J ends, which lost 6 bases and 4 bases, there was a span of 10 bases. The CDR3: CASSLLEGANVLTF. In DNA, the CDR3 is TGTGCCAGCTCCCTCCTGGAGGGGGCCAACGTCCTGACTTTC.

In this sample, this clonotype turned up once. V and J are TRBV10-3 and TRBJ1-2; D remains unclear. Looked up from germline, CDR1 is ENHRY and CDR2 is SYGVKD. V lost 0 bases and J lost 4, with 9 bases in between. The CDR3 is 14 residues long. In nucleotides, the CDR3 is TGTGCCATCAGTGAGTCTACCCACCTCTATGGCTACACCTTC. It codes for CAISESTHLYGYTF.

The chain combines TRBV5-1 with TRBJ1-1; perhaps TRBD1 as D (5 bases). V shed 4 bases and J shed 3 bases, with 10 bases lying between them. The CDR3 extends over 13 amino acids. Germline CDR1 and CDR2: SGHRS and YFSETQ. CDR3 protein: CASSRGADTEAFF. In DNA, the CDR3 is TGCGCCAGCAGCCGAGGGGCGGACACTGAAGCTTTCTTT.

The sample holds a few counts of this clonotype. The chain combines TRBV5-1 with TRBJ2-7; D remains unclear. Trimming removed 1 base at V and 1 base at J, with 9 bases between. In germline, CDR1 is SGHRS, CDR2 YFSETQ. The CDR3 is 14 residues long. As DNA, the CDR3 is TGCGCCAGCAGCTTGTCGGCCGGTTCCTACGAGCAGTACTTC. Encoded protein: CASSLSAGSYEQYF.

This clonotype was counted a few times. The chain links TRBV20-1 to TRBJ2-7; 8 nucleotides align to TRBD2. V lost 2 bases, J lost 0 bases, and 9 bases stayed unmatched. Germline V lookup: CDR1 DFQATT, CDR2 SNEGSKA (reference sequence). The CDR3 spans 16 residues. CDR3 region: CSARRLFGTSSYEQYF. For the CDR3, the DNA is TGCAGTGCTAGACGGCTGTTCGGGACTAGCTCCTACGAGCAGTACTTC.

The J gene is TRBJ1-5, the V gene TRBV4-1; D is undetermined. CDR3 length equals 16 residues. CDR1 and CDR2 (germline): MGHRA, YSYEKL. The germline V and J ends were trimmed by 0 bases and 1 base, with 10 bases remaining between them. The CDR3 region has the DNA TGCGCCAGCAGCCAAGATGGTGCAACCAGCAATCAGCCCCAGCATTTT. Its translation is CASSQDGATSNQPQHF.

This chain joins TRBV9 and TRBJ2-7; 7 bases map to TRBD2. Germline loops: CDR1 SGDLS, CDR2 YYNGEE. This CDR3 spans 15 amino acids. V lost 0 bases, J lost 4 bases, and 7 bases stayed unmatched. The chain's CDR3 is CASSVEGGSGYEQYF. The CDR3 DNA reads as TGTGCCAGCAGCGTAGAGGGCGGGAGTGGGTACGAGCAGTACTTC.

The chain is built from TRBV7-9 and TRBJ2-3; no clear D. The CDR3 consists of 15 residues. The V gene lost 5 bases and the J gene lost 3 bases, with 15 bases spanning the gap. Germline V CDR1 and CDR2: SEHNR, FQNEAQ (reference sequence). The CDR3 reads CASSTIQLGTDTQYF. CDR3 bases: TGTGCCAGCAGCACCATACAGCTAGGAACAGATACGCAGTATTTT.

The CDR3 DNA follows: TGTGCCTGGACACTTAACTCAGGAGAGACCCAGTACTTC. Translation: CAWTLNSGETQYF. The chain uses TRBV30 and TRBJ2-5; D ambiguous. The CDR3 runs to 13 residues. Trimming cost V 4 bases and J 4 bases, with 13 bases left between them. CDR1 and CDR2 from the germline V gene are GTSNPN and SVGIG (reference sequence).

The sample holds a few counts of this clonotype. The J gene is TRBJ2-5, the V gene TRBV7-3, with D perhaps given as TRBD1 or TRBD2 (5 bases each). Trimming removed 5 bases at V and 9 bases at J, with 22 bases between. From germline, CDR1 is SGHTA and CDR2 FQGTGA. The CDR3 loop spans 15 amino acids. The chain's CDR3 is CASSPFIPGLKAQYF. The CDR3 nucleotides are TGTGCCAGCAGCCCCTTCATCCCGGGGCTGAAGGCCCAGTACTTC.

This clonotype was detected a few times. V usage is TRBV5-1 and J usage is TRBJ2-7; TRBD2 might be the D (5 bases). Germline V gives CDR1 SGHRS, CDR2 YFSETQ. V shed 4 bases and J shed 3 bases, with 29 bases lying between them. This CDR3 is 19 amino acids long. CDR3 coding DNA: TGCGCCAGCAGCCGTCACCCCGCCGGTGAGGGATTGTCTATCTACGAGCAGTACTTC. This encodes CASSRHPAGEGLSIYEQYF.

The chain is built from TRBV12-3 or TRBV12-4 and TRBJ1-1; unclear D gene. V was shortened by 5 bases and J by 3 bases, with 16 bases between the two germline ends. The CDR3 consists of 15 residues. DNA for the CDR3: TGTGCCAGCAGTACCCGTTGGGGTGGAGACACTGAAGCTTTCTTT. It translates to CASSTRWGGDTEAFF.

The sample holds a few counts of this clonotype. V and J are TRBV27 and TRBJ1-1, with D possibly TRBD1 on 5 matching bases. Trimming pared 9 bases from V and 2 bases from J, leaving 13 bases between. Germline CDR1 is MNHEY and CDR2 is SMNVEV (reference sequence). The CDR3 is 13 amino acids. The CDR3 sequence is CASRGILNTEAFF. Written as DNA, the CDR3 is TGTGCCAGTAGGGGCATTCTTAACACTGAAGCTTTCTTT.

The chain uses TRBV29-1 and TRBJ2-7, with D unresolved. V was cut by 1 base and J by 6 bases, with 13 bases left in between. This CDR3 is built from 13 residues. The germline CDR1 and CDR2 sequences are SQVTM and ANQGSEA. The DNA for the CDR3 is TGCAGCGTTGAAGGCGGAGTTAGCCGCGAGCAGTACTTC. Protein: CSVEGGVSREQYF.

The chain uses TRBV9 and TRBJ2-3; D is possibly TRBD1 or TRBD2 (7 bases each). The V end lost 3 bases, the J end lost 2 bases, and 16 bases lay between the germline ends. The V gene's germline CDR1 is SGDLS and CDR2 YYNGEE. The CDR3 covers 16 residues. The CDR3 nucleotides are TGTGCCAGCAGCGAAAGACAGGGAGGGTCCACAGATACGCAGTATTTT. It yields the protein CASSERQGGSTDTQYF.

This clonotype has just a few counts. This chain's CDR3 is CASSFWGITQPQHF. CDR3 DNA: TGTGCCAGCAGTTTCTGGGGAATCACTCAGCCCCAGCATTTT. The chain combines TRBV12-3 or TRBV12-4 with TRBJ1-5; D uncertain. This CDR3 contains 14 residues. V lost 3 bases, J lost 6 bases, and 12 bases lay in between.

In its sample, this clonotype was seen a few times. CDR3 bases: TGTGCCAGCAGTTACTCTCGGTTCCCCGGAGAGCAGTTCTTC. Protein sequence: CASSYSRFPGEQFF. The V gene is TRBV6-2 or TRBV6-3, the J gene TRBJ2-1; D remains ambiguous. Germline V CDR1 and CDR2: MNHEY, SVGEGT. The CDR3 has 14 residues. V gave up 0 bases and J gave up 10 bases, with 13 bases separating them.

The chain recombines TRBV19 with TRBJ2-1; the match to TRBD1 covers 10 bases. After removal of 6 bases from V and 7 bases from J, the junction contained 12 bases not matched to a gene. Looked up from germline, CDR1 is LNHDA and CDR2 is SQIVND (reference sequence). The CDR3 spans 16 residues. CDR3 coding DNA: TGTGCCAGTAGGCACCCGGGACAGGGGCTGTCTAATGAGCAGTTCTTC. Translated, it gives CASRHPGQGLSNEQFF.

The V gene is TRBV7-9, the J gene TRBJ2-3, with 9 bases lining up with TRBD2. Germline CDR1 and CDR2: SEHNR and FQNEAQ (reference sequence). Losses at the gene ends were 1 base for V and 5 bases for J; bases not matched to a gene: 7. The CDR3 contains 16 residues. As DNA, the CDR3 is TGTGCCAGCAGCTTAGTCGCGGGAGGGCCCGGAGATACGCAGTATTTT. This encodes CASSLVAGGPGDTQYF.

The CDR3 region has the DNA TGTGCCAGCAGCCAAGTCCAGGGACCCTACGAGCAGTACTTC. This encodes CASSQVQGPYEQYF. The chain carries TRBV14 and TRBJ2-7, with D perhaps TRBD1 or TRBD2 (5 bases each). The CDR3 contains 14 residues. Germline V gene lookup returns CDR1 SGHDN and CDR2 FVKESK. V was cut by 1 base and J by 2 bases, with 9 bases left in between. The full variable domain, rest sourced from reference TRBV14 and TRBJ2-7, is EAGVTQFPSHSVIEKGQTVTLRCDPISGHDNLYWYRRVMGKEIKFLLHFVKESKQDESGMPNNRFLAERTGGTYSTLKVQPAELEDSGVYFCASSQVQGPYEQYFGPGTRLTVT.

This clonotype is labeled as medium-sized. This rearrangement joins TRBV7-9 to TRBJ1-1; TRBD1 agrees at 7 bases. V shed 4 bases and J 12 bases; nucleotides not matched to a gene: 14. In germline, CDR1 is SEHNR, CDR2 FQNEAQ (reference sequence). The CDR3 consists of 14 residues. As DNA, the CDR3 is TGTGCCAGCAGCTCCCCGGACAGGACCGCCGGAACTTTCTTT. As protein: CASSSPDRTAGTFF.

V usage is TRBV7-9 and J usage is TRBJ1-2, with D hard to call. Germline V gene data show CDR1 as SEHNR and CDR2 as FQNEAQ (reference sequence). Trimming stripped 0 bases from V and 6 bases from J, with 8 bases between. The CDR3 has 13 residues. In nucleotides, the CDR3 is TGTGCCAGCAGCTTAGCGGGAGGGAATGGCTACACCTTC. Translating gives CASSLAGGNGYTF.

This clonotype was observed at least ten times. CDR3 amino acids: CATSDLGTSGDTQYF. Here the CDR3 DNA reads TGTGCCACCAGTGATTTGGGGACTAGCGGAGATACGCAGTATTTT. The rearrangement links TRBV24-1 to TRBJ2-3; 11 bases match TRBD2. The CDR3 extends over 15 amino acids. The V gene's germline CDR1 is KGHDR and CDR2 SFDVKD. Losses at the gene ends were 0 bases for V and 5 bases for J; bases not matched to a gene: 0.